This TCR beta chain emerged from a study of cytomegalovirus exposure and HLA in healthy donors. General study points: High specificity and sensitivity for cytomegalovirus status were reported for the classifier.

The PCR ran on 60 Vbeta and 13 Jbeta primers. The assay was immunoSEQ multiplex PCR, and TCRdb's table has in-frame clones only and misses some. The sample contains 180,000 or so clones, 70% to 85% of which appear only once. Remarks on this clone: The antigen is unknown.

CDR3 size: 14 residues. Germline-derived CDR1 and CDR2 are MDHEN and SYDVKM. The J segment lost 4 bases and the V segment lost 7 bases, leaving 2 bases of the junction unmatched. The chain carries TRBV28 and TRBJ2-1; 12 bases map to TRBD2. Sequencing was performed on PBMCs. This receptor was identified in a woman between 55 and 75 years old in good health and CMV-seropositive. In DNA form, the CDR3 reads TGTGCCAGCACCCTAGCGGGAGGGTACAATGAGCAGTTCTTC. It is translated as CASTLAGGYNEQFF.